These 23 T cell receptor beta chains were sequenced from one sample in a study of cytomegalovirus exposure and HLA in healthy donors. 13 Jbeta primers and 60 Vbeta primers were used for the PCR. TCRdb's copy holds only in-frame clones and misses some; the assay was immunoSEQ multiplex PCR. The sample lists around 130,000 clones; 70% to 85% were seen once. Specimen: PBMCs. The source is a boy aged 10-17 years in good health and CMV-seronegative.

The rearrangement links TRBV5-5 to TRBJ2-7, with TRBD1 identical over 7 bases. With 3 bases clipped from V and 7 bases from J, the junction kept 4 bases outside the gene matches. Germline V CDR1 and CDR2: SGHKS, YYEKEE (reference sequence). This CDR3 contains 12 residues. CDR3 DNA sequence: TGTGCCAGCAGCTCCCAGGGGGATGAGCAGTACTTC. Translating gives CASSSQGDEQYF.

The chain is built from TRBV7-9 and TRBJ2-7; maybe TRBD1 (7 bases). This CDR3 is 19 amino acids long. Germline V lookup: CDR1 SEHNR, CDR2 FQNEAQ (reference sequence). V shed 1 base and J shed 4 bases, with 26 bases lying between them. The DNA of the CDR3 is TGTGCCAGCAGCTTAGGAGGGACAGCGGGCGGGCCCCGGTGGTACGAGCAGTACTTC. This sequence encodes CASSLGGTAGGPRWYEQYF.

The chain is built from TRBV30 and TRBJ2-7, with TRBD2 identical over 8 bases. This CDR3 spans 15 amino acids. Germline CDR1 and CDR2: GTSNPN and SVGIG (reference sequence). With V trimmed by 2 bases and J by 1 base, 7 bases remained unmatched. CDR3 amino acids: CAWSSGLAGSYEQYF. The CDR3 nucleotides are TGTGCCTGGAGTAGTGGGTTAGCGGGATCCTACGAGCAGTACTTC.

The CDR3 DNA is TGTGCCAGCAGGTCATTTCCGGGACAGTATAATGAAAAACTGTTTTTT. It yields the protein CASRSFPGQYNEKLFF. This chain links TRBV7-2 with TRBJ1-4, with 7 bases that match TRBD1. The germline gives CDR1 SGHTA, CDR2 FQGNSA. V shed 6 bases, J shed 4 bases, and the junction held 11 bases outside the gene matches. CDR3 length equals 16 residues.

This clone was counted once. The chain joins TRBV2 to TRBJ2-1; 10 bases align to TRBD1. CDR1 is SNHLY, CDR2 FYNNEI, per germline. CDR3 length equals 15 residues. The junction had 8 bases not matched to a gene; V was cut back by 5 bases and J by 7 bases. CDR3 nucleotide sequence: TGTGCCAGCAGTTACGCCGGGACAGGGGAAAATGAGCAGTTCTTC. Translation gives CASSYAGTGENEQFF. Filled out from reference TRBV2 and TRBJ2-1, the complete variable domain reads EPEVTQTPSHQVTQMGQEVILRCVPISNHLYFYWYRQILGQKVEFLVSFYNNEISEKSEIFDDQFSVERPDGSNFTLKIRSTKLEDSAMYFCASSYAGTGENEQFFGPGTRLTVL.

The chain uses TRBV25-1 and TRBJ2-3; TRBD1 matches 7 bases. The V gene's germline CDR1 is MGHDK and CDR2 SYGVNS. The CDR3 totals 15 residues. The trim removed 2 bases at V and 6 bases at J, leaving 8 bases unmatched. CDR3 nucleotides: TGTGCCAGCAGTGAACCCGGGACAGCCCTCGATACGCAGTATTTT. Translating it yields CASSEPGTALDTQYF.

This rearrangement joins TRBV7-2 to TRBJ2-3; D ambiguous. Germline assignment: CDR1 SGHTA and CDR2 FQGNSA. The CDR3 contains 14 residues. Trimming took 5 bases from V and 2 from J, leaving 11 bases between them. The CDR3 sequence: CASSAEIITDTQYF. The CDR3 nucleotides read TGTGCCAGCAGCGCGGAAATCATCACAGATACGCAGTATTTT.

The rearrangement links TRBV30 to TRBJ2-7, with TRBD2 identical over 11 bases. The CDR3 has 16 residues. In germline, CDR1 is GTSNPN, CDR2 SVGIG (reference sequence). Trimming took 2 bases from V and 3 from J; bases not matched to a gene: 9. CDR3 coding DNA: TGTGCCTGGAGTCCCATACTAGCGGGAGTCTTCTACGAGCAGTACTTC. It translates to CAWSPILAGVFYEQYF.

The chain combines TRBV11-2 with TRBJ2-5, with D possibly TRBD2 on 5 matching bases. The CDR3 covers 15 residues. Germline V gene lookup returns CDR1 SGHAT and CDR2 FQNNGV. The V end lost 6 bases, the J end lost 5 bases, and 19 bases lay between the germline ends. CDR3 in DNA: TGTGCCAGCAGAGGGTCGAGGGCAGCTCGGGAGACCCAGTACTTC. Its translation is CASRGSRAARETQYF. Drawing the rest from reference TRBV11-2 and TRBJ2-5, the complete variable domain is EAGVAQSPRYKIIEKRQSVAFWCNPISGHATLYWYQQILGQGPKLLIQFQNNGVVDDSQLPKDRFSAERLKGVDSTLKIQPAKLEDSAVYLCASRGSRAARETQYFGPGTRLLVL.

This clone was seen a handful of times. The gene calls are TRBV4-2 and TRBJ2-7; 11 positions agree with TRBD2. The CDR3 runs to 16 residues. Per the germline V gene, CDR1 is LGHNA and CDR2 is YNFKEQ. V dropped 1 base and J dropped 6; count of bases not matched to a gene: 8. The CDR3 DNA is TGTGCCAGCAGCCAAGGATTTAGCGGGAGGGCCTCCGAGCAGTACTTC. Translation: CASSQGFSGRASEQYF.

CDR3: CAWSVDFRVLTF. The CDR3 bases are TGTGCCTGGAGTGTAGACTTTCGCGTCCTGACTTTC. The chain combines TRBV30 with TRBJ2-6, with D uncertain. The CDR3 is made up of 12 amino acids. V lost 0 bases to trimming and J lost 12 bases, with 9 bases between them. CDR1 and CDR2 (germline): GTSNPN, SVGIG (reference sequence).

The rearrangement uses TRBV19 and TRBJ2-7, with a tentative D call TRBD1 (6 bases). The CDR3 extends over 11 amino acids. Germline V CDR1 and CDR2: LNHDA, SQIVND (reference sequence). V was trimmed by 8 bases and J by 4 bases, leaving 9 bases between them. The CDR3 nucleotides read TGTGCCAGTGGCCAGGGGTACGAGCAGTACTTC. Translation: CASGQGYEQYF.

The chain is built from TRBV2 and TRBJ2-3; D possibly corresponds to TRBD2 (5 bases). The CDR3 has 15 amino acids. Between the trimmed V and J ends, which lost 7 bases and 3 bases, there was a span of 17 bases. From germline, CDR1 is SNHLY and CDR2 FYNNEI. The CDR3 DNA reads as TGTGCCAGCACCGGAATCGGTCTAGCAACAGATACGCAGTATTTT. Encoded protein: CASTGIGLATDTQYF.

DNA of the CDR3: TGTGCCTGGGGGACAGGGGCCTACGAGCAGTACTTC. Protein sequence: CAWGTGAYEQYF. V and J are TRBV30 and TRBJ2-7; 10 bases match TRBD1. The CDR3 runs to 12 residues. With 5 bases clipped from V and 2 bases from J, the junction kept 0 bases outside the gene matches. Germline values: CDR1 GTSNPN, CDR2 SVGIG (reference sequence). Full variable domain (outside the CDR3, taken from reference TRBV30 and TRBJ2-7): SQTIHQWPATLVQPVGSPLSLECTVEGTSNPNLYWYRQAAGRGLQLLFYSVGIGQISSEVPQNLSASRPQDRQFILSSKKLLLSDSGFYLCAWGTGAYEQYFGPGTRLTVT.

The CDR3 here is CASSPGTVDQPQHF. DNA for the CDR3: TGTGCCAGCAGTCCCGGGACAGTCGATCAGCCCCAGCATTTT. The V gene is TRBV27, the J gene TRBJ1-5, with 7 bases lining up with TRBD1. The V gene's germline CDR1 is MNHEY and CDR2 SMNVEV (reference sequence). V lost 5 bases and J lost 5; bases outside the gene matches: 6. This CDR3 is 14 amino acids long.

The genes are TRBV29-1 and TRBJ2-5; no clear D. There are 13 residues in the CDR3. CDR1 and CDR2 from the germline V gene are SQVTM and ANQGSEA. V shed 7 bases and J shed 5 bases, with 17 bases lying between them. The CDR3 is CSACSGVGETQYF. Here the CDR3 DNA reads TGCAGCGCCTGTAGTGGAGTCGGTGAGACCCAGTACTTC.

The chain links TRBV30 to TRBJ2-1; 11 bases are a match to TRBD2. The CDR3 contains 16 residues. Per the germline V gene, CDR1 is GTSNPN and CDR2 is SVGIG (reference sequence). V lost 0 bases to trimming and J lost 8 bases; unmatched junction nucleotides: 9. The CDR3 here is CAWSVPFSGRAYEQFF. As DNA, the CDR3 is TGTGCCTGGAGTGTACCGTTTAGCGGGAGGGCGTATGAGCAGTTCTTC.

The chain is built from TRBV11-3 and TRBJ2-7; a weak D match, TRBD1 (6 bases). Germline V lookup: CDR1 SGHNT, CDR2 YENEEA. Deletions cut 1 base from V and 7 bases from J, with 14 bases between. This CDR3 has 14 residues. The CDR3 coding sequence is TGTGCCAGCAGCTTAGCCAGGGGCCTAGGGGAGCAGTACTTC. Encoded protein: CASSLARGLGEQYF.

The V call is TRBV29-1, the J call TRBJ2-7; D is unresolved. This CDR3 has 10 amino acids. V lost 5 bases and J 0 bases, leaving 2 bases between the germline ends. CDR1 SQVTM and CDR2 ANQGSEA come from the germline V gene. In DNA form, the CDR3 reads TGCAGCGTTCTCTCCTACGAGCAGTACTTC. Translation: CSVLSYEQYF.

The rearrangement uses TRBV5-6 and TRBJ2-4; 7 bases are a match to TRBD1. CDR3 length: 16 amino acids. Trimming removed 1 base from V and 0 bases from J; junction bases left unmatched: 4. Looked up from germline, CDR1 is SGHDT and CDR2 is YYEEEE. CDR3 nucleotides: TGTGCCAGCAGCTTGTCAGGGGGTTTAGCCAAAAACATTCAGTACTTC. Translation gives CASSLSGGLAKNIQYF.

The chain recombines TRBV28 with TRBJ1-6; D not certain. Per germline, CDR1 MDHEN and CDR2 SYDVKM. Trimming left V 3 bases short and J 10 bases short, with 7 bases between. The CDR3 has 12 residues. The CDR3 region has the DNA TGTGCCAGCAGTTTTTTCGAGTCACCCCTCCACTTT. Its translation: CASSFFESPLHF.

The rearrangement uses TRBV29-1 and TRBJ1-1; D not resolved. V dropped 6 bases and J dropped 1 base, with 9 bases sitting between them. Germline-derived CDR1 and CDR2 are SQVTM and ANQGSEA. CDR3 length: 12 residues. CDR3 protein: CSVETENTEAFF. CDR3 nucleotides: TGCAGCGTCGAGACTGAGAACACTGAAGCTTTCTTT. Filled out from reference TRBV29-1 and TRBJ1-1, the complete variable domain reads SAVISQKPSRDICQRGTSLTIQCQVDSQVTMMFWYRQQPGQSLTLIATANQGSEATYESGFVIDKFPISRPNLTFSTLTVSNMSPEDSSIYLCSVETENTEAFFGQGTRLTVV.

This chain joins TRBV7-9 and TRBJ1-5; the D is unclear. The V end was cut by 5 bases, the J end by 6 bases, with 8 bases between. Germline V CDR1 and CDR2: SEHNR, FQNEAQ (reference sequence). The CDR3 sequence is 12 residues long. The CDR3 DNA sequence: TGTGCCAGCAGCCCTGAGGGTCAGCCCCAGCATTTT. Its protein product is CASSPEGQPQHF.